This T cell receptor (beta chain) was obtained from a study of OX40 agonist ivuxolimab in advanced cancers. Study as a whole: The dose-escalation cohort was around 83% male, with a mean age of 60 years, ranging about 23 to 79.

This clone was counted a few times. The antigen remains undetermined. Points from the study as a whole: The authors also found low normalized T-cell clonal expansion in some nonresponders. The study observed clonal expansion of CD4+ and CD8+ blood T cells by week 6 at 0.1 to 3.0 mg/kg. Clonal expansion among partial responders at 0.1-3.0 mg/kg ranked near the lowest.

Libraries were prepared by immunoSEQ multiplex PCR; TCRdb keeps only in-frame clonotypes and omits some of them. The sample shows about 54,000 clones, 85% to 95% of them seen only once. V dropped 7 bases and J dropped 6 bases, with 21 bases sitting between them. The germline gives CDR1 LNHDA, CDR2 SQIVND (reference sequence). The CDR3 has 15 amino acids. Sample: CD4+ or CD8+ T cells sorted from blood, taken in a trial of the OX40 agonist ivuxolimab. The chain combines TRBV19 with TRBJ1-1; the D is unclear. This TCR was sampled from an adult with an advanced solid tumor such as melanoma, head and neck, liver or kidney cancer. The CDR3 loop is CASKVRGTLNAEAFF. Here the CDR3 DNA reads TGTGCCAGTAAAGTCCGAGGAACCCTCAACGCTGAAGCTTTCTTT.